The present entry profiles one TCR delta chain with its context. The sample originates from a study of gamma-delta T cells after stem cell transplantation. TCRdb reapplied CATT to the RT-PCR reads. The sample includes roughly 2,200 delta-chain clones, roughly 40% of them seen just once. The V end was cut by 3 bases, the J end by 0 bases, with 19 bases between. CDR3 length equals 17 residues. The V gene's germline CDR1 is GEAIGNYY and CDR2 EKD. The sequenced sample was gamma-delta T cells. The genes are TRDV2 and TRDJ1, with D possibly TRDD3 on 5 matching bases. The sequence came from a human donor. It is not recorded whose cells these are; they may come from a transplant donor. In DNA, the CDR3 is TGTGCCTGTGACTCGCCGGGGGCCGTTTCGTACACCGATAAACTCATCTTT. Residues: CACDSPGAVSYTDKLIF.